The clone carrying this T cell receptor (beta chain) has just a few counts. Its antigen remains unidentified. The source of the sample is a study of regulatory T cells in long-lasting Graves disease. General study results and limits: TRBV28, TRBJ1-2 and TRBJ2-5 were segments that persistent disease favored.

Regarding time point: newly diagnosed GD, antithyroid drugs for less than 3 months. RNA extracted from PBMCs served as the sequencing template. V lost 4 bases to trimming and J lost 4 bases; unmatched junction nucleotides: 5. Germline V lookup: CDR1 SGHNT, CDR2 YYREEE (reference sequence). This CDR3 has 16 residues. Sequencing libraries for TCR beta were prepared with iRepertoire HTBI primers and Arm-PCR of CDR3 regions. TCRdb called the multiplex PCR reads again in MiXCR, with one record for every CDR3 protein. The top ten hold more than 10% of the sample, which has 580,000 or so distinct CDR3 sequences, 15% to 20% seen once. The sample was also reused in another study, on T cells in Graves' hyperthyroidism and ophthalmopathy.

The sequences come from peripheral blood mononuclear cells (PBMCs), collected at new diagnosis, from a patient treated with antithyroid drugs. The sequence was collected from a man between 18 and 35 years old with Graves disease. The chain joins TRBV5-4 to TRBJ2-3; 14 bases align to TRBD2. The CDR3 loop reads CASSTGLAGDADTQYF. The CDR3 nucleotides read TGTGCCAGCAGCACGGGACTAGCGGGAGACGCAGATACGCAGTATTTT.